A selection of T cell receptor beta chains follows, all from one sample in a study of blood T cells in healthy people across ages. TCRdb re-derived calls from the 5' RACE reads in MiXCR, one entry per CDR3 protein. The profile covers about 830,000 distinct CDR3 sequences, with around 62% appearing a single time and roughly a quarter taken by the ten largest. Sequencing was performed on blood. These receptors all come from a man aged 25 to 45 in good health. The CDR3 runs from the conserved cysteine through the conserved F or W.

V gene | CDR3 protein
TRBV25-1 | CASWGVGTDTQYF
TRBV7-3 | CASSFQGGDTQYF
TRBV20-1 | CSARVLAGLGGTDTQYF
TRBV20-1 | CSARDRTLGPGSEAFF
TRBV28 | CASSSPTGGLGDTQYF
TRBV29-1 | CSVGGTDFPTDTQYF
TRBV29-1 | CSVENRDRGNEQFF
TRBV3-1 | CASSPLTGGITGANVPTF
TRBV9 | CASSVRDTLNEQFF
TRBV12-3/TRBV12-4 | CASSLQDSTDTQYF
TRBV4-1 | CASSQDPGDHNEQFF
TRBV28 | CASSLLVGRNQPQHF
TRBV12-3/TRBV12-4 | CASSLGDGYTF
TRBV20-1 | CSALRTGLNSPLHF
TRBV7-2 | CASSFGHQETQYF
TRBV25-1 | CASSLGAKVFGANVLTF
TRBV29-1 | CSVEDLLPDRFVPPYEQYF
TRBV20-1 | CSARTGPNPEFF
TRBV5-1 | CASSLRLTSLGDEQFF
TRBV7-9 | CAGSPTRLSTEAFF
TRBV12-3/TRBV12-4 | CASSSLGTQPQHF
TRBV20-1 | CSASQGTYEQYF
TRBV27 | CASSPPTGYEQYF
TRBV4-3 | CASSEGTLEQFF